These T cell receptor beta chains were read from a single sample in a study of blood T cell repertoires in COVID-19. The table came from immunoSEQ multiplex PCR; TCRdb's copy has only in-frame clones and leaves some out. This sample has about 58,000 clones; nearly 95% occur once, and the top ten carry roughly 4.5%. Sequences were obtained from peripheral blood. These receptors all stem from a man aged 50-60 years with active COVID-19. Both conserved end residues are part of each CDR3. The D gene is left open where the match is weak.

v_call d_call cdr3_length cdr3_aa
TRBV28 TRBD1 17 CASSFIGRGLSNQPQHF
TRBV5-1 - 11 CASSPGNTIYF
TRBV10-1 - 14 CASSERGGNQPQHF
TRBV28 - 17 CASSSESGAFSSYEQYF
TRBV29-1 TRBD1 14 CSVEGPTGAYEQYF
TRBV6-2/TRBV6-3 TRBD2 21 CASSYSLRTSGRRSSYNEQFF
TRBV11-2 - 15 CASSLEAGSGNTIYF
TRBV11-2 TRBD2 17 CASSLVTLAGDTDTQYF
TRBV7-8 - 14 CASSLGTANTEAFF
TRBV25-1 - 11 CASIRNTEAFF
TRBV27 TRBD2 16 CASSSWGGSSYNEQFF
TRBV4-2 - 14 CASTSGGTNEKLFF
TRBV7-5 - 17 CARSSCRDRVSNQPQHF
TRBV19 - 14 CASTGWGGNTEAFF
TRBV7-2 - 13 CASSLGGFNEQYF
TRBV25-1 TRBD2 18 CASSEIGTSGRKGETQYF
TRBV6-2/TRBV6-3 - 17 CASSYGAREWPKNIQYF
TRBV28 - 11 CASSMSGRYTF
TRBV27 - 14 CASSLRGLYTEAFF
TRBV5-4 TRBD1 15 CASSRPGQGAGEQFF
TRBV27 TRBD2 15 CASSSTGGAMNEQFF
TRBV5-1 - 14 CASSLRGATDTQYF
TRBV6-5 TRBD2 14 CASSYGLARYEQYF
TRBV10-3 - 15 CAISEGVIGRGEAFF
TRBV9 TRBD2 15 CASSRGSGVYNEQFF
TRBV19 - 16 CASKENGVSGAYEQYF
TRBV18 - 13 CASSPGHTGELFF